This is a list of T cell receptor beta chains from one sample in a study of cytomegalovirus exposure and HLA in healthy donors. Data came from immunoSEQ multiplex PCR; TCRdb stores just in-frame clones and leaves some out. The sample yields 100,000 to 120,000 clones, roughly 90% seen once. Material: PBMCs. The receptors come from a woman aged 18-29 years in good health and CMV-seronegative. Both conserved end residues are part of each CDR3.

V: TRBV16; CDR3: CASSPEGDNSYNEQFF
V: TRBV28; CDR3: CASSSPRGLNTEAFF
V: TRBV18; CDR3: CASSPKASSSGLYEQYF
V: TRBV5-1; CDR3: CASSLQNSYEQYF
V: TRBV9; CDR3: CASSKGPPGAEAFF
V: TRBV19; CDR3: CASSIRTPEGQPQHF
V: TRBV6-5; CDR3: CASSYGTGGAWYF
V: TRBV9; CDR3: CASTRLSVVSYNEQFF
V: TRBV28; CDR3: CASSPDSPWDEKLFF
V: TRBV27; CDR3: CASAIGTSGRGRVDTQYF
V: TRBV6-1; CDR3: CASSEARTEAFF
V: TRBV28; CDR3: CASSRQGTSNYGYTF
V: TRBV15; CDR3: CATSRAQGVGGYTF
V: TRBV7-8; CDR3: CASSLEPENTEAFF
V: TRBV7-2; CDR3: CASSSDSGYSNQPQHF
V: TRBV25-1; CDR3: CASSLRGQAGYTF
V: TRBV7-2; CDR3: CASSFLRRLAYEQYF
V: TRBV9; CDR3: CASSPLTETSTDTQYF